Following are 15 T cell receptor beta chains from one sample sequenced in a study of blood T cell repertoires in COVID-19. The protocol was immunoSEQ multiplex PCR, while the TCRdb copy is restricted to in-frame clones and leaves out a portion. The sample gives 40,000 to 65,000 clones, approximately 86% of which show up once; roughly 12% is in the top ten. Sequencing input: peripheral blood. These receptors were taken from an older man with active COVID-19.

The chain carries TRBV19 and TRBJ2-2; a possible D gene is TRBD1 (5 bases). CDR1 is LNHDA and CDR2 is SQIVND in the germline V gene (reference sequence). V lost 7 bases, J lost 7 bases, and 16 bases lay in between. CDR3 length: 14 residues. CDR3 loop: CASIRTYPVGELFF. DNA of the CDR3: TGTGCCAGTATCCGGACATACCCGGTCGGGGAGCTGTTTTTT.

The rearrangement uses TRBV5-1 and TRBJ1-1; D is ambiguous. The V gene lost 7 bases and the J gene lost 3 bases, with 22 bases spanning the gap. This CDR3 spans 16 amino acids. Germline V CDR1 and CDR2: SGHRS, YFSETQ. In DNA, the CDR3 is TGCGCCAGCGCCCGGGAGCCTGGGAAGGGTGACACTGAAGCTTTCTTT. It specifies CASAREPGKGDTEAFF.

V is TRBV6-1 and J is TRBJ2-2; tentative D call: TRBD1 (5 bases). In germline, CDR1 is MNHNS, CDR2 SASEGT. V lost 0 bases, J lost 5 bases, and 10 bases lay in between. The CDR3 runs to 15 residues. CDR3 sequence: CASSEATGWTGELFF. CDR3 nucleotides: TGTGCCAGCAGTGAAGCCACAGGATGGACCGGGGAGCTGTTTTTT.

This clone was observed a handful of times. This sequence joins TRBV9 and TRBJ1-1; D is undetermined. The CDR3 sequence is 15 residues long. Trimming cost V 3 bases and J 1 base, with 13 bases left between them. The germline V gene encodes CDR1 SGDLS and CDR2 YYNGEE. CDR3 sequence (DNA): TGTGCCAGCAGCGCCGGGTCCCTGGGGAACACTGAAGCTTTCTTT. Translating gives CASSAGSLGNTEAFF.

J is TRBJ1-5 and V is TRBV2; the D is unclear. Between the trimmed V and J ends, which lost 2 bases and 0 bases, there was a span of 8 bases. Germline CDR1 reads SNHLY; CDR2 reads FYNNEI. The CDR3 loop spans 15 amino acids. The CDR3 spells CASSETVNSNQPQHF. Written as DNA, the CDR3 is TGTGCCAGCAGTGAAACGGTAAATAGCAATCAGCCCCAGCATTTT.

V gene TRBV29-1 combines with J gene TRBJ2-3, with D tentatively TRBD1 (5 bases). Germline lookup yields CDR1 SQVTM and CDR2 ANQGSEA. The CDR3 extends over 14 amino acids. Trimming left V 5 bases short and J 0 bases short, with 12 bases between. CDR3 loop: CSVLGRTSTDTQYF. CDR3 DNA: TGCAGCGTTCTGGGGCGGACCAGCACAGATACGCAGTATTTT.

In this sample, this clone turned up a few times. V and J are TRBV5-6 and TRBJ1-3, with D perhaps TRBD1 (5 bases). The CDR3 contains 16 residues. Trimming removed 0 bases at V and 4 bases at J, with 14 bases between. The germline CDR1 and CDR2 sequences are SGHDT and YYEEEE. In nucleotides, the CDR3 is TGTGCCAGCAGCTTGGGGGCCGGGGGATGGGGAAACACCATATATTTT. Residues: CASSLGAGGWGNTIYF. The whole variable domain, remainder taken from reference TRBV5-6 and TRBJ1-3, is DAGVTQSPTHLIKTRGQQVTLRCSPKSGHDTVSWYQQALGQGPQFIFQYYEEEERQRGNFPDRFSGHQFPNYSSELNVNALLLGDSALYLCASSLGAGGWGNTIYFGEGSWLTVV.

The chain joins TRBV5-5 to TRBJ1-1; D is undetermined. CDR1 is SGHKS and CDR2 is YYEKEE in the germline V gene (reference sequence). With 3 bases removed from V and 6 bases from J, the gap between germline ends came to 15 bases. CDR3 size: 14 residues. The CDR3 nucleotides read TGTGCCAGCAGCTGGAGGGCGGTTTTGGCTGAAGCTTTCTTT. Its translation: CASSWRAVLAEAFF.

This clone appeared a few times. The chain joins TRBV18 to TRBJ1-6; 8 bases map to TRBD1. The CDR3 spans 14 residues. V was pared by 6 bases and J by 11 bases, with 9 bases of the junction left unmatched. Germline V gene lookup returns CDR1 KGHSH and CDR2 LQKENI. Written as DNA, the CDR3 is TGTGCCAGCTCCTCCGGACAGGGTGGAGCACCCCTCCACTTT. It codes for CASSSGQGGAPLHF.

The V call is TRBV5-1, the J call TRBJ2-1, with D possibly matching TRBD1 (5 bases). CDR1 is SGHRS and CDR2 is YFSETQ in the germline V gene. This CDR3 region has 13 residues. The V gene lost 4 bases and the J gene lost 3 bases, with 8 bases spanning the gap. In DNA, the CDR3 is TGCGCCAGCAGCACAGGACACTACAATGAGCAGTTCTTC. It translates to CASSTGHYNEQFF.

The chain carries TRBV7-2 and TRBJ2-5; 8 positions match TRBD1. Unmatched junction bases numbered 4, after V lost 4 bases and J lost 0 bases. Germline CDR1 is SGHTA and CDR2 is FQGNSA. The CDR3 length is 15 residues. As DNA, the CDR3 is TGTGCCAGCAGCTCCAGGGGGCGTTACCAAGAGACCCAGTACTTC. Translated: CASSSRGRYQETQYF.

The chain is built from TRBV18 and TRBJ1-1; D not resolved. There are 14 residues in the CDR3. Trimming removed 3 bases at V and 2 bases at J, with 10 bases between. CDR1 is KGHSH, CDR2 LQKENI, per germline. In nucleotides, the CDR3 is TGTGCCAGCTCACCTGGAGGTCGAAACACTGAAGCTTTCTTT. Protein product: CASSPGGRNTEAFF.

The V gene is TRBV9, the J gene TRBJ2-3, with D maybe TRBD1 (6 bases). The CDR3 loop spans 15 amino acids. In germline, CDR1 is SGDLS, CDR2 YYNGEE. With 2 bases removed from V and 5 bases from J, the gap between germline ends came to 15 bases. The CDR3 coding sequence is TGTGCCAGCAGCGTCTCCCTCCGGGACATAGATACGCAGTATTTT. Protein: CASSVSLRDIDTQYF.

The rearrangement joins TRBV6-2 or TRBV6-3 to TRBJ1-4; 7 nucleotides agree with TRBD1. The CDR3 sequence is 16 residues long. The V gene end was trimmed by 5 bases and the J gene end by 0 bases; junction bases not matched to a gene: 6. Looked up from germline, CDR1 is MNHEY and CDR2 is SVGEGT. CDR3 in amino acids: CASSDRVGATNEKLFF. In nucleotides, the CDR3 is TGTGCCAGCAGTGACAGGGTCGGAGCAACTAATGAAAAACTGTTTTTT.

The gene calls are TRBV27 and TRBJ2-3; no clear D. Germline CDR1 and CDR2: MNHEY and SMNVEV (reference sequence). Trimming removed 0 bases at V and 2 bases at J, with 3 bases between. The CDR3 runs 13 residues. The CDR3 reads CASSLSYTDTQYF. The CDR3, as DNA: TGTGCCAGCAGTTTATCTTACACAGATACGCAGTATTTT.